The present T cell receptor (beta chain) was sequenced within a study of cytomegalovirus exposure and HLA in healthy donors. The study ran its PCR with 60 Vbeta and 13 Jbeta primers. The method was immunoSEQ multiplex PCR; TCRdb's version includes in-frame clones alone and lacks a portion of them. Of 150,000 to 180,000 clones listed, around 68% are singletons. The CDR3 is made up of 16 amino acids. Germline trimming cut 4 bases from V and 4 bases from J; bases unmatched to any gene: 11. Germline CDR1 and CDR2: SQVTM and ANQGSEA. As concerns this clone: Its specificity is not known.

Study-wide results and caveats: When the data were analyzed later, several of the most significant clusters appeared to be linked to common viral pathogens.

The sequenced sample was PBMCs. The receptor comes from a man aged 25 to 40 in good health and CMV-seronegative. The chain employs TRBV29-1 and TRBJ2-5, with 11 positions matching TRBD2. The CDR3 sequence: CSVGALAGGPAETQYF. The CDR3, as DNA: TGCAGCGTTGGGGCTCTAGCGGGGGGTCCGGCAGAGACCCAGTACTTC.